This TCR beta chain was recovered during a study of shared clonotypes between healthy human individuals. Findings of the study overall: Naive subsets, compared against memory subsets, generally had larger estimated richness values.

In the case of this clone: Its antigen is unidentified.

The table came from immunoSEQ multiplex PCR; TCRdb's copy has only in-frame clones and leaves some out. Here the sample spans 2,500,000 or so clones, about 92% being singletons. Trimming left V 0 bases short and J 2 bases short, with 7 bases between. Germline V lookup: CDR1 KGHSH, CDR2 LQKENI. The CDR3 is made up of 15 amino acids. This rearrangement joins TRBV18 to TRBJ2-2; D not resolved. This clonotype was obtained from a man younger than 35 in good health. Material: naive CD4+ T cells sorted from blood. This sample's subset: CD45RA+ positively selected. CDR3 region: CASSPPKGNTGELFF. CDR3 in DNA: TGTGCCAGCTCACCACCGAAGGGAAACACCGGGGAGCTGTTTTTT.